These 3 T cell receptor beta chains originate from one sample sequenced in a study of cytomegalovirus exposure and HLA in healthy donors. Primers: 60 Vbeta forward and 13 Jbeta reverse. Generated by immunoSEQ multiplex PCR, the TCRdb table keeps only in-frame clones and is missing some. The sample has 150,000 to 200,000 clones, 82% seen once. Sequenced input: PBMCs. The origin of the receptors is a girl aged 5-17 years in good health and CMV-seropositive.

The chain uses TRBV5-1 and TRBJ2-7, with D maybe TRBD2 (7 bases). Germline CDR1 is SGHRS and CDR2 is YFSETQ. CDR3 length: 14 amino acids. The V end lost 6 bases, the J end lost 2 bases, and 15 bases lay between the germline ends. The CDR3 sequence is CASTPTGGPYEQYF. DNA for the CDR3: TGCGCCAGCACCCCGACGGGGGGCCCCTACGAGCAGTACTTC.

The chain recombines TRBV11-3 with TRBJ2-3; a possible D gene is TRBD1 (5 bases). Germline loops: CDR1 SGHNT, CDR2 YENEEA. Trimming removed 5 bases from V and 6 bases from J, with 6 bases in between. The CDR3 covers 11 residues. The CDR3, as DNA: TGTGCCAGCAGCAAGGGGGATACGCAGTATTTT. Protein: CASSKGDTQYF.

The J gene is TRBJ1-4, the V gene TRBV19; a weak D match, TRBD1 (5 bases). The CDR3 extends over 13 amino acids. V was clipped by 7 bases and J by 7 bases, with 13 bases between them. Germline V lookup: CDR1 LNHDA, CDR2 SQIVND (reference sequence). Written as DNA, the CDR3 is TGTGCCAGTAAGGGCAGGGTGGGTGAAAAACTGTTTTTT. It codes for CASKGRVGEKLFF.